The following is a T cell receptor (beta chain) sequence with its context. Antigen: not known. CDR3 length: 24 residues. CDR1 and CDR2 from the germline V gene are LGHNA and YNFKEQ. The V segment lost 4 bases and the J segment 0 bases; nucleotides outside the gene matches: 29. The sample comes from a study of cytomegalovirus exposure and HLA in healthy donors. Study-wide background: In an earlier analysis, 95 million to 130 million unique TCR beta sequences were found from 150 million to 200 million T cells. Study results and caveats: Researchers reported in a later analysis that a missense DCLRE1C variant was tied to TCR beta V- and J-gene trimming. Associated with cytomegalovirus, according to the listing, were some 180 TCR beta chains. What TCR beta sequences reportedly achieved was accurate prediction of HLA-A and HLA-B alleles in most subjects.

Amplification used 60 Vbeta primers and 13 Jbeta primers. TCRdb's table, derived via immunoSEQ multiplex PCR, lists solely in-frame clones and lacks some. The sample has fewer than 250,000 clones, about 74% seen once. V is TRBV4-2 and J is TRBJ1-5; 8 bases fit TRBD1. This receptor was taken from a woman aged 25-40 years in good health and CMV-seronegative. The sequenced sample consisted of PBMCs. The CDR3 DNA sequence: TGTGCCAGCAGCCCGTCAGATTATATCGTAGCGCCGGGACAGGACTACTATAGCAATCAGCCCCAGCATTTT. This encodes CASSPSDYIVAPGQDYYSNQPQHF.